A selection of T cell receptor beta chains follows, all from one sample in a study of control samples from healthy donors and cancer patients. The protocol was immunoSEQ multiplex PCR, while the TCRdb copy is restricted to in-frame clones and leaves out a portion. The table has around 200,000 clones, roughly 91% seen once. Sequencing used blood. These receptors were obtained from a woman in her 30s in good health. Each CDR3 is given with its conserved first and last residue. The D gene is left open where the match is weak. A clone size is listed for some rows: how often the clone was seen (once, few, many), or a class if it is expanded.

>TRBD1|-|TRBJ2-4|TRBV14
CASSQGRGLAKNIQYF
TGTGCCAGCAGCCAAGGCAGGGGGCTAGCCAAAAACATTCAGTACTTC
>-|once|TRBJ1-1|TRBV12-3/TRBV12-4
CASSFGANTEAFF
TGTGCCAGCAGTTTCGGGGCGAACACTGAAGCTTTCTTT
>-|-|TRBJ2-1|TRBV18
CASSPLPPGEQFF
TGTGCCAGCTCACCACTACCGCCGGGAGAGCAGTTCTTC
>-|-|TRBJ1-1|TRBV6-6
CASSYPQTANTEAFF
TGTGCCAGCAGTTACCCCCAGACAGCGAACACTGAAGCTTTCTTT
>TRBD1|-|TRBJ2-3|TRBV24-1
CATSDPPTGADTQYF
TGTGCCACCAGTGATCCCCCGACAGGGGCAGATACGCAGTATTTT
>-|-|TRBJ2-1|TRBV11-2
CASSSVPGRNNEQFF
TGTGCCAGCAGCTCGGTTCCAGGACGGAACAATGAGCAGTTCTTC
>TRBD2|-|TRBJ2-5|TRBV4-1
CASSPSGSMGETQYF
TGCGCCAGCAGCCCTAGCGGGAGTATGGGGGAGACCCAGTACTTC
>-|few|TRBJ1-3|TRBV7-9
CASSFTGNSGNTIYF
TGTGCCAGCAGCTTTACAGGGAACTCTGGAAACACCATATATTTT
>-|-|TRBJ2-3|TRBV15
CATSRGNTDTQYF
TGTGCCACCAGCAGAGGGAACACAGATACGCAGTATTTT
>TRBD2|-|TRBJ2-1|TRBV30
CAWSVLARHNEQFF
TGTGCCTGGAGTGTACTAGCGAGGCACAATGAGCAGTTCTTC
>-|-|TRBJ2-7|TRBV6-5
CASRYYEQYF
TGTGCCAGCAGGTACTACGAGCAGTACTTC
>TRBD1|-|TRBJ1-2|TRBV9
CASSFPGTGYYGYTF
TGTGCCAGCAGCTTTCCCGGGACAGGGTACTATGGCTACACCTTC
>-|-|TRBJ2-2|TRBV2
CASSEWLPNTGELFF
TGTGCCAGCAGTGAATGGCTCCCGAACACCGGGGAGCTGTTTTTT
>-|once|TRBJ2-3|TRBV7-2
CASSLGTTDTQYF
TGTGCCAGCAGCTTAGGGACTACAGATACGCAGTATTTT
>-|-|TRBJ2-7|TRBV7-2
CASSLVTYEQYF
TGTGCCAGCAGCTTAGTCACCTACGAGCAGTACTTC
>-|-|TRBJ1-5|TRBV29-1
CSVADSNQPQHF
TGCAGCGTTGCAGATAGCAATCAGCCCCAGCATTTT
>-|-|TRBJ2-5|TRBV9
CASSVGGADETQYF
TGTGCCAGCAGCGTAGGTGGGGCGGATGAGACCCAGTACTTC
>-|-|TRBJ2-5|TRBV10-3
CAISGSGQLAQETQYF
TGTGCCATCAGTGGGTCAGGGCAATTAGCACAAGAGACCCAGTACTTC
>TRBD2|few|TRBJ2-1|TRBV11-3
CASSVSGSGPNEQFF
TGTGCCAGCAGCGTTAGCGGGAGCGGACCCAATGAGCAGTTCTTC
>-|-|TRBJ1-1|TRBV5-1
CASSVQGNTEAFF
TGCGCCAGCAGCGTACAGGGTAACACTGAAGCTTTCTTT
>-|-|TRBJ2-5|TRBV20-1
CSARDRETQYF
TGCAGTGCTAGAGACAGGGAGACCCAGTACTTC
>TRBD2|once|TRBJ2-3|TRBV5-6
CASSRGLAGGGDTQYF
TGTGCCAGCAGCAGGGGACTAGCGGGAGGAGGGGATACGCAGTATTTT
>TRBD1|-|TRBJ1-4|TRBV3-1/TRBV3-2
CASSQGQGPNEKLFF
TGTGCCAGCAGCCAAGGACAGGGCCCTAATGAAAAACTGTTTTTT
>TRBD1|-|TRBJ1-3|TRBV6-6
CASRDRVEGNTIYF
TGTGCCAGCAGAGACAGGGTGGAGGGAAACACCATATATTTT
>-|-|TRBJ1-1|TRBV1
CTSSQDGGARTEAFF
TGCACCAGCAGCCAAGATGGGGGGGCGAGGACTGAAGCTTTCTTT
>-|-|TRBJ2-1|TRBV2
CASSGEVQFF
TGTGCCAGCAGTGGGGAGGTACAGTTCTTC
>TRBD1|once|TRBJ1-5|TRBV10-3
CAISEVQGGQPQHF
TGTGCCATCAGTGAGGTACAGGGGGGTCAGCCCCAGCATTTT
>TRBD1|-|TRBJ1-5|TRBV15
CATSRDQGVDQPQHF
TGTGCCACCAGCAGAGATCAGGGGGTAGATCAGCCCCAGCATTTT
>-|-|TRBJ1-5|TRBV19
CASSIEEGGNQPQHF
TGTGCCAGTAGTATTGAGGAGGGAGGCAATCAGCCCCAGCATTTT
>TRBD1|once|TRBJ2-7|TRBV5-6
CASRTGTGTTYEQYF
TGTGCCAGCAGGACCGGGACAGGGACGACCTACGAGCAGTACTTC
>-|-|TRBJ2-7|TRBV12-3/TRBV12-4
CASSLTDTYEQYF
TGTGCCAGCAGTTTGACAGACACCTACGAGCAGTACTTC
>-|-|TRBJ1-1|TRBV24-1
CATSDGGPGTEAFF
TGTGCCACCAGTGACGGGGGTCCGGGCACTGAAGCTTTCTTT
>-|-|TRBJ1-4|TRBV6-5
CASSPRDGNEKLFF
TGTGCCAGCAGTCCCCGGGACGGAAATGAAAAACTGTTTTTT
>-|-|TRBJ1-4|TRBV7-8
CASSLGGEKLFF
TGTGCCAGCAGCTTAGGTGGAGAAAAACTGTTTTTT
>-|once|TRBJ1-1|TRBV4-1
CASSQKSGGLVAFF
TGCGCCAGCAGCCAAAAAAGCGGGGGTTTGGTAGCTTTCTTT
>-|-|TRBJ1-5|TRBV6-2/TRBV6-3
CASSYYQGSNQPQHF
TGTGCCAGCAGTTACTACCAGGGGAGCAATCAGCCCCAGCATTTT
>TRBD2|-|TRBJ2-3|TRBV9
CASSVGGTSSTDTQYF
TGTGCCAGCAGCGTAGGGGGGACTAGCAGCACAGATACGCAGTATTTT
>TRBD1|-|TRBJ1-6|TRBV18
CASSSQGGYNSPLHF
TGTGCCAGCTCATCCCAGGGGGGCTATAATTCACCCCTCCACTTT
>TRBD1|-|TRBJ2-1|TRBV27
CASSLQGNEQFF
TGTGCCAGCAGTCTACAGGGGAATGAGCAGTTCTTC
>TRBD1|-|TRBJ2-4|TRBV28
CASSPGQKNIQYF
TGTGCCAGCAGTCCGGGACAGAAAAACATTCAGTACTTC
>TRBD2|-|TRBJ2-2|TRBV18
CASSPPSGRSTGELFF
TGTGCCAGCTCACCACCTAGCGGGAGATCCACCGGGGAGCTGTTTTTT
>-|-|TRBJ1-2|TRBV19
CASSIGQGYGYTF
TGTGCCAGTAGTATAGGGCAGGGGTATGGCTACACCTTC
>TRBD1|-|TRBJ1-3|TRBV30
CAWTVQGDTIYF
TGTGCCTGGACCGTACAGGGGGACACCATATATTTT
>TRBD1|-|TRBJ1-2|TRBV6-2/TRBV6-3
CASSYGTGANYGYTF
TGTGCCAGCAGTTACGGGACAGGGGCTAACTATGGCTACACCTTC
>-|-|TRBJ1-6|TRBV6-4
CASRESRGYSPLHF
TGTGCCAGCAGGGAGAGCAGGGGTTATTCACCCCTCCACTTT
>-|-|TRBJ1-5|TRBV5-5
CASSLVPGPSNQPQHF
TGTGCCAGCAGCTTGGTACCGGGCCCTAGCAATCAGCCCCAGCATTTT
>-|-|TRBJ1-2|TRBV7-3
CASSLTPGPANYGYTF
TGTGCCAGCAGCTTAACGCCGGGACCGGCTAACTATGGCTACACCTTC
>TRBD2|-|TRBJ2-5|TRBV20-1
CSASGGVASGAQETQYF
TGCAGTGCTAGTGGGGGGGTGGCTAGCGGGGCTCAAGAGACCCAGTACTTC
>-|-|TRBJ2-7|TRBV5-1
CASSLLHPYEQYF
TGCGCCAGCAGCTTGCTCCACCCCTACGAGCAGTACTTC